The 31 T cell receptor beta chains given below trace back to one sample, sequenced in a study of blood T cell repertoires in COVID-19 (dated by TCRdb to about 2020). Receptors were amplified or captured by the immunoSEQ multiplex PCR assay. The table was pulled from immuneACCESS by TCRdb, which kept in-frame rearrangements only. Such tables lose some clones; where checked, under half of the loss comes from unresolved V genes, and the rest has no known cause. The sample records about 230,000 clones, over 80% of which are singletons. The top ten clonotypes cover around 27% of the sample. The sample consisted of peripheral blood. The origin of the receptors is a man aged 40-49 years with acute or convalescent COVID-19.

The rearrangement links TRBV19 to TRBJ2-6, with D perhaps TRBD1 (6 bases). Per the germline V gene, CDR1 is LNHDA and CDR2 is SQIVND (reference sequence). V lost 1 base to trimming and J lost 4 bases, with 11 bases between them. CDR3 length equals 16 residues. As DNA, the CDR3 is TGTGCCAGTAGTATAGTTTCAGGGGCAGGGGCCAACGTCCTGACTTTC. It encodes CASSIVSGAGANVLTF. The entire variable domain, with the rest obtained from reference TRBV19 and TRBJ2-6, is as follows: DGGITQSPKYLFRKEGQNVTLSCEQNLNHDAMYWYRQDPGQGLRLIYYSQIVNDFQKGDIAEGYSVSREKKESFPLTVTSAQKNPTAFYLCASSIVSGAGANVLTFGAGSRLTVL.

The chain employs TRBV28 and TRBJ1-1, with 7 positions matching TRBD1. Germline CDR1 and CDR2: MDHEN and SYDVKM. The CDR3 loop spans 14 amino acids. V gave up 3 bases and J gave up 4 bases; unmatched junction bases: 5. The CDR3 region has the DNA TGTGCCAGCAGTTTGACAGGGTTGAGCACTGAAGCTTTCTTT. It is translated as CASSLTGLSTEAFF.

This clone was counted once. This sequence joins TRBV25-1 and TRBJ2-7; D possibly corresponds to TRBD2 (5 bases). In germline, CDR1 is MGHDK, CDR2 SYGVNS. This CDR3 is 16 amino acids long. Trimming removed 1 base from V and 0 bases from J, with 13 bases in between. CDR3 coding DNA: TGTGCCAGCAGTGAATCTTTCAGTGGGAGCTCCTACGAGCAGTACTTC. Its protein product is CASSESFSGSSYEQYF.

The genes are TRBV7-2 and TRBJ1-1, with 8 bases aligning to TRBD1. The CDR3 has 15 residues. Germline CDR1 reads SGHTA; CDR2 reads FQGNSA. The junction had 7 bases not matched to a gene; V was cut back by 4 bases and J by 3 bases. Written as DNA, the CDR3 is TGTGCCAGCAGCTGGTTCATGGACAGGGACACTGAAGCTTTCTTT. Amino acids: CASSWFMDRDTEAFF.

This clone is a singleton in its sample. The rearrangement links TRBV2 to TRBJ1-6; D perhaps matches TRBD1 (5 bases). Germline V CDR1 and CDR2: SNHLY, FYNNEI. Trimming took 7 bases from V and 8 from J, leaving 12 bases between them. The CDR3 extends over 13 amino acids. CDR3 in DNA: TGTGCCAGCAACCCCGACAGTGATTCACCCCTCCACTTT. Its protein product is CASNPDSDSPLHF. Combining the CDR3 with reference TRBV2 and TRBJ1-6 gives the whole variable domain EPEVTQTPSHQVTQMGQEVILRCVPISNHLYFYWYRQILGQKVEFLVSFYNNEISEKSEIFDDQFSVERPDGSNFTLKIRSTKLEDSAMYFCASNPDSDSPLHFGNGTRLTVT.

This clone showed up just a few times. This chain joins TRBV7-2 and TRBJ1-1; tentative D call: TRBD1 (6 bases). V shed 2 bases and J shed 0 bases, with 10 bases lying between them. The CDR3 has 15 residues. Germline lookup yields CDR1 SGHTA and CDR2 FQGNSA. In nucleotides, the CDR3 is TGTGCCAGCAGCTTAAGACGACAGGTGAACACTGAAGCTTTCTTT. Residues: CASSLRRQVNTEAFF.

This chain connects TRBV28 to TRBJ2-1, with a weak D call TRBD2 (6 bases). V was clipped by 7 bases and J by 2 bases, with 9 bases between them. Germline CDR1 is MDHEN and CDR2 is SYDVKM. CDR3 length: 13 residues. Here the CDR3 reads CASTEGTYNEQFF. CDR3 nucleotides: TGTGCCAGCACGGAGGGGACCTACAATGAGCAGTTCTTC. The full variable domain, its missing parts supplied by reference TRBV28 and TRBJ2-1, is DVKVTQSSRYLVKRTGEKVFLECVQDMDHENMFWYRQDPGLGLRLIYFSYDVKMKEKGDIPEGYSVSREKKERFSLILESASTNQTSMYLCASTEGTYNEQFFGPGTRLTVL.

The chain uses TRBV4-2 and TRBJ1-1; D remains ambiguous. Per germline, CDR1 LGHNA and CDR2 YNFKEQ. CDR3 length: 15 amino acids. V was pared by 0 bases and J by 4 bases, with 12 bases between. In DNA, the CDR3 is TGTGCCAGCAGCCAAGAACCGGGTTTGGCCACTGAAGCTTTCTTT. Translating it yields CASSQEPGLATEAFF.

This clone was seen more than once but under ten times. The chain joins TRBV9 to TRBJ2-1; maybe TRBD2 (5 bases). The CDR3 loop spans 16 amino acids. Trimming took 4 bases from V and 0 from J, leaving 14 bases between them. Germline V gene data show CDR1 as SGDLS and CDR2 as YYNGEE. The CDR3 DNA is TGTGCCAGCAGCCCCCTCCCGGGGAGCTCCTACAATGAGCAGTTCTTC. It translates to CASSPLPGSSYNEQFF.

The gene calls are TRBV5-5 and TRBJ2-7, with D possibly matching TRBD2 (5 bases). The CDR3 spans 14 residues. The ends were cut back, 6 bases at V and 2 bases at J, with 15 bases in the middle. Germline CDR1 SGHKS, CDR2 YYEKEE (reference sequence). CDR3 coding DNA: TGTGCCAGCACCTTAGCGACGGTTACCTACGAGCAGTACTTC. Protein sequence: CASTLATVTYEQYF.

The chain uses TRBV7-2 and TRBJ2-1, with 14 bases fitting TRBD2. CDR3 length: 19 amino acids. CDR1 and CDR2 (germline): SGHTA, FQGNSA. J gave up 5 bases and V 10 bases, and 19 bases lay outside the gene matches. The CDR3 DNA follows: TGTGCCACCGATGAACCCGGGACTAGCGGGAGTCTTGGCCACAATGAGCAGTTCTTC. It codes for CATDEPGTSGSLGHNEQFF.

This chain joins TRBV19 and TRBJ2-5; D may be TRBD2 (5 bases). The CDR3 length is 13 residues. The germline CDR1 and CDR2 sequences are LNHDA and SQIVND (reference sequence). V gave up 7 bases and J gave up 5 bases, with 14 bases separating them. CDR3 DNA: TGTGCCAGTAAAGACCCGACGGGGGAGACCCAGTACTTC. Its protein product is CASKDPTGETQYF.

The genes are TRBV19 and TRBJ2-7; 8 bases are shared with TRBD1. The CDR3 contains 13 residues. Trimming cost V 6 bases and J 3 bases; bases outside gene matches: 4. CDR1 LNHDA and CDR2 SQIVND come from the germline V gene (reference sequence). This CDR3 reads CASSHRGVYEQYF. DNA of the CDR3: TGTGCCAGTAGCCACAGGGGGGTCTACGAGCAGTACTTC. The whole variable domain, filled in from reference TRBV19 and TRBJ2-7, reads DGGITQSPKYLFRKEGQNVTLSCEQNLNHDAMYWYRQDPGQGLRLIYYSQIVNDFQKGDIAEGYSVSREKKESFPLTVTSAQKNPTAFYLCASSHRGVYEQYFGPGTRLTVT.

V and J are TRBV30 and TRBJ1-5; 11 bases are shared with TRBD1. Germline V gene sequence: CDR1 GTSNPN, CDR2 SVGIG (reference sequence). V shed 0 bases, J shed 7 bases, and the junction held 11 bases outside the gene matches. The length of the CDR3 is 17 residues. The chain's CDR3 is CAWSVKRGTGGNQPQHF. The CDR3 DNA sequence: TGTGCCTGGAGTGTTAAGAGAGGGACAGGGGGAAACCAGCCCCAGCATTTT. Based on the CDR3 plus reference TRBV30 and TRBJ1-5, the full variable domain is SQTIHQWPATLVQPVGSPLSLECTVEGTSNPNLYWYRQAAGRGLQLLFYSVGIGQISSEVPQNLSASRPQDRQFILSSKKLLLSDSGFYLCAWSVKRGTGGNQPQHFGDGTRLSIL.

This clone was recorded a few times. The CDR3 protein is CASSSRLARTNEQFF. The CDR3 region has the DNA TGTGCCAGCAGCTCACGTTTAGCTAGAACCAATGAGCAGTTCTTC. This rearrangement joins TRBV13 to TRBJ2-1; D not resolved. The germline CDR1 and CDR2 sequences are PRHDT and FYEKMQ (reference sequence). V was pared by 4 bases and J by 6 bases, with 16 bases between. The CDR3 has 15 residues.

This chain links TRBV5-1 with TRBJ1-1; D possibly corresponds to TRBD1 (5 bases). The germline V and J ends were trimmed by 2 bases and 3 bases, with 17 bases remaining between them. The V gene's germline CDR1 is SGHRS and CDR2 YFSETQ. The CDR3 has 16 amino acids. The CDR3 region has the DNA TGCGCCAGCAGCTTCGGGGGGATTGTGGTAGACACTGAAGCTTTCTTT. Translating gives CASSFGGIVVDTEAFF.

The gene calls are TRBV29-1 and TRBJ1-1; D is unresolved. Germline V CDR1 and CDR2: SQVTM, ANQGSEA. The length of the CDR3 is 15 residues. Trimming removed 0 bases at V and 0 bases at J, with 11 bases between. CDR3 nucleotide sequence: TGCAGCGTTGAAGATCTGGTTGAGATGAACACTGAAGCTTTCTTT. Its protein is CSVEDLVEMNTEAFF.

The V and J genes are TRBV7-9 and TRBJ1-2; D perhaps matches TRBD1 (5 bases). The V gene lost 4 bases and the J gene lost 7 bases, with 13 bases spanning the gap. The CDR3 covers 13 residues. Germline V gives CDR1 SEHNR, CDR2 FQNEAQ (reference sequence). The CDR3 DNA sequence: TGTGCCAGCAGCTCACGGACCCAGGGTGGCTACACCTTC. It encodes CASSSRTQGGYTF.

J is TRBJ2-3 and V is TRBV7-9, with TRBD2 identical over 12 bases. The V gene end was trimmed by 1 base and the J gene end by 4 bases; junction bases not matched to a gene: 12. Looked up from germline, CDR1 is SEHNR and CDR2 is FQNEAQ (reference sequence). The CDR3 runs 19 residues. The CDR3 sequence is CASSLVPGTSGPGADTQYF. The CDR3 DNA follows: TGTGCCAGCAGCTTAGTCCCCGGGACTAGCGGGCCCGGGGCAGATACGCAGTATTTT.

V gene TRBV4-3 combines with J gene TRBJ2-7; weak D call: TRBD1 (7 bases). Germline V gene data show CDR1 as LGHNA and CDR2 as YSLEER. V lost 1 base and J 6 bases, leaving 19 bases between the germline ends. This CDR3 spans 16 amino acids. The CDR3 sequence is CASSQATGAGTGEQYF. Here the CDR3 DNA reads TGCGCCAGCAGCCAAGCCACAGGGGCGGGAACCGGCGAGCAGTACTTC.

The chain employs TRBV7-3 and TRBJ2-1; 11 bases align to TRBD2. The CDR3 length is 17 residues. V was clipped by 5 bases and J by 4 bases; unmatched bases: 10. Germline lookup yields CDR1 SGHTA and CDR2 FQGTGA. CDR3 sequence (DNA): TGTGCCAGCAGCACCCGCCACTCTAGCGGGAGGTACAATGAGCAGTTCTTC. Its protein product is CASSTRHSSGRYNEQFF.

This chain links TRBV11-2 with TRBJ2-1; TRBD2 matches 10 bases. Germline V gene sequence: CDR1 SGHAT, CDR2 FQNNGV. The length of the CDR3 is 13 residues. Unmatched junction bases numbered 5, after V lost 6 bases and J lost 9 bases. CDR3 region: CASRGLAGAEQFF. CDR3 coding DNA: TGTGCCAGCAGAGGGCTAGCGGGAGCTGAGCAGTTCTTC.

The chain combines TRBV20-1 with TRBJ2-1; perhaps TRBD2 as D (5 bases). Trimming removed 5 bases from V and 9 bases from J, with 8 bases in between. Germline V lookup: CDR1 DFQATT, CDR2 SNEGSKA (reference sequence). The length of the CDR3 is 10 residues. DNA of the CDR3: TGCAGTGCTGTAGGGAGTGAGCAGTTCTTC. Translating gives CSAVGSEQFF.

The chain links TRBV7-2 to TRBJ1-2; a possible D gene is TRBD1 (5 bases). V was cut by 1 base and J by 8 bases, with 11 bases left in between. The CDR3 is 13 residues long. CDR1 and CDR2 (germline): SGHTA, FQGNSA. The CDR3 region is CASSLDRSGGYTF. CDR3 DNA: TGTGCCAGCAGCTTAGACAGGTCTGGCGGCTACACCTTC.

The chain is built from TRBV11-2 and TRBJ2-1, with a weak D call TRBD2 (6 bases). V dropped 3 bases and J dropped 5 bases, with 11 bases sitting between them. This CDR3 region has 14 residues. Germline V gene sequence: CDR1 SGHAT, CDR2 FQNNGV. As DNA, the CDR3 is TGTGCCAGCAGCTTCGGCCTAGCGAACAATGAGCAGTTCTTC. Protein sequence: CASSFGLANNEQFF.

CDR3 nucleotides: TGTGCCAGTATAGCGGGAGATGAGACCCAGTACTTC. Protein sequence: CASIAGDETQYF. The chain has TRBV28 and TRBJ2-5; 9 bases map to TRBD2. Unmatched junction bases numbered 4, after V lost 9 bases and J lost 5 bases. CDR3 size: 12 residues. Germline V gene lookup returns CDR1 MDHEN and CDR2 SYDVKM. Full variable domain (outside the CDR3, taken from reference TRBV28 and TRBJ2-5): DVKVTQSSRYLVKRTGEKVFLECVQDMDHENMFWYRQDPGLGLRLIYFSYDVKMKEKGDIPEGYSVSREKKERFSLILESASTNQTSMYLCASIAGDETQYFGPGTRLLVL.

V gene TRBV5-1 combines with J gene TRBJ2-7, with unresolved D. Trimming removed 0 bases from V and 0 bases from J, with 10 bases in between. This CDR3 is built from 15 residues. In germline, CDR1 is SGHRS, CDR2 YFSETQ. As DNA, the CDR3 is TGCGCCAGCAGCTTGGGGGCCAGTAGCTCCTACGAGCAGTACTTC. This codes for CASSLGASSSYEQYF.

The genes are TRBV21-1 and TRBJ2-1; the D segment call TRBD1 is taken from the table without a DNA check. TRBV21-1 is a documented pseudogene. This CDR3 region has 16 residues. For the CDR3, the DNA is TGTGCCAGCAGCACACATACAGGGATTCCCTACAATGAGCAGTTCTTC. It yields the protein CASSTHTGIPYNEQFF.

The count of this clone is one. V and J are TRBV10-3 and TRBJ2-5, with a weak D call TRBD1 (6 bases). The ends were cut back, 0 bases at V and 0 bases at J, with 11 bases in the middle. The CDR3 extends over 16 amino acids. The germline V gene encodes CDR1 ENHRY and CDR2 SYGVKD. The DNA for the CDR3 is TGTGCCATCAGTGAGTCGGGGCAGGGGTACCAAGAGACCCAGTACTTC. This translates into CAISESGQGYQETQYF.

CDR3 coding DNA: TGTGCCAGCAGCCTCGGGACAGACAATGAGCAGTTCTTC. Protein product: CASSLGTDNEQFF. The gene calls are TRBV7-9 and TRBJ2-1; TRBD1 aligns across 7 bases. CDR3 size: 13 residues. Germline trimming cut 5 bases from V and 5 bases from J; bases unmatched to any gene: 3. Per the germline V gene, CDR1 is SEHNR and CDR2 is FQNEAQ (reference sequence).

CDR3: CASSLSVGREVSGELFF. The CDR3 DNA follows: TGTGCCAGCAGCTTAAGTGTAGGGCGGGAGGTGTCCGGGGAGCTGTTTTTT. The V call is TRBV7-7, the J call TRBJ2-2; 8 nucleotides line up with TRBD2. The ends lost 2 bases at V and 6 bases at J; junction bases unmatched: 11. The CDR3 has 17 amino acids. Germline CDR1 and CDR2: SSHAT and FNYEAQ (reference sequence).